This T cell receptor beta chain was identified in a study of Japanese encephalitis immunity and Zika vaccine responses (dated by TCRdb to about 2021). Study-level background: Each included participant got alum-adjuvanted ZPIV three times, at weeks 0, 4 and 28, with every dose being 5.0 ug. The study tested whether CD4 T cell responses to the Zika vaccine were shaped by prior Japanese encephalitis virus (JEV) or yellow fever virus (YFV) vaccination. TCR repertoires were also analyzed from a few flavivirus-naive individuals at weeks 2, 6 and 52 after starting ZPIV vaccination. Two to three months ahead of the first ZPIV dose, some twelve participants were given JEV vaccine (IXIARO) as a two-dose regimen with the doses 28 days apart. Before ZPIV, twelve participants were given one dose of YFV vaccine (YF-VAX), while about 10 participants were flavivirus-naive. Stimulations used ZIKV structural-protein peptide pools split into flavivirus-conserved and non-conserved sets, or JEV or YFV peptides matching the pre-vaccination. ZIKV peptides were 15-mers overlapping by 11 residues, selected for NetMHCpan/NetMHCII-predicted epitopes with affinity below 50 nM. For TCR sequencing, five to seven representative participants were selected from each pre-vaccination group, and samples were taken at week 0 (after pre-vaccination, before ZPIV) and at week 52.

PBMCs were stained with CellTrace CFSE and grown for six to seven days in RPMI containing 8% human serum and peptide pools at around 1 ug/mL each. On a BD FACSAria, proliferating CD4 T cells were sorted without fixation as live CD56-CD19-CD16-CD3+CD4+ CFSE-low cells. The enrolled adults were healthy and tested seronegative for ZIKV, JEV, YFV, DENV and WNV on microneutralization screening. Samples came from a phase 1, double-blinded, randomized, placebo-controlled trial of an alum-adjuvanted Zika purified-inactivated virus (ZPIV) vaccine. Peripheral blood mononuclear cells were isolated using a standard procedure and then kept frozen in liquid nitrogen until they were used. This clonotype is considered large (0.1 to 1%). There are no base qualities to consult, and no much larger clone falls within one base. Overall study outcomes, separate from this receptor: Rather than the whole vaccinated cohort, the analysis covered just a subset of trial participants, namely those who received three doses and had adequate samples. In JEV-pre-vaccinated donors, the repertoire richness of CD4 T cells responding to conserved ZIKV epitopes decreased significantly after ZPIV. Samples were clustered by participant, with no similarity observed between individuals, suggesting that no public TCRs were detected. CD8 T cell responses of very low magnitude were detected against ZIKV peptide pools and were observed in only a few individuals. Compared with YFV-pre-vaccinated donors, JEV-pre-vaccinated donors had higher repertoire similarity across time-points and stimulations, indicating that more clonotypes were common to ZIKV and JEV stimulation. Peptide-pool deconvolution was not performed because of sample size limitations, and consequently the individual peptides driving cross-reactive responses were not identified.

V gives up 0 bases and J gives up 4 bases, and the segment between their germline ends measures 4 bases. The germline V gene supplies CDR1 LGHNA and CDR2 YSLEER. The CDR3 holds 13 amino acids from the cysteine to the phenylalanine. The read is trimmed to its CDR3 DNA, 39 bases read in frame from base 1. Receptor libraries were prepared by 5' RACE. Before sequencing, TCRbeta libraries were pooled in proportion to the sorted cell numbers of each library. Total RNA from sorted cells was extracted with RNAzol RT, and cDNA was made with an oligo(dT) primer and a template-switching oligo. The TCRbeta V-CDR3-J region was amplified by PCR between a SMARTer oligo primer and a TCRbeta constant-region primer using Kapa HiFi. Illumina adaptors and sample-specific index barcodes were added in a second PCR, with HighPrep bead cleanup and a Bioanalyzer check confirming a band of roughly 650 bp. The libraries were sequenced on an Illumina MiSeq using 2x151 bp paired-end reads. On the study's bioinformatics: An in-house Java program demultiplexed the reads, while MiXCR assigned TCRbeta annotations and counted clonotypes. Repertoire overlap used Morisita-Horn indices from the R package vegan, with UPGMA clustering and Circos plots of recurring clonotypes. Shannon diversity and richness were normalized to the highest possible value given the input cell numbers, yielding values from 0 to 1. CDR3beta sequences were aligned with MUSCLE, distances computed with SeqinR, and multidimensional scaling plotted in R. TCRdb reworked the public reads: Q25 trimming with fastp, MiXCR clone assembly, productive beta chains retained. Identical CDR3 protein sequences are pooled into one entry, listed with their most common genes and DNA. V and J calls and clone size were set by TCRdb, not the authors. The sample has over 350 distinct CDR3 sequences on record, 3.8% of them singletons. Over 35% of the sample rests with the top ten.

The receptor chain draws on TRBV4-3 and TRBJ1-5, with an unclear D gene assignment. The receptor was derived from an adult man who received an inactivated Zika virus vaccine. The sequences come from antigen-activated CD4+ T cells from blood, cultured, collected during a Zika inactivated vaccine study. The DNA sequence reads TGCGCCAGCAGCCAAGAGGAAAATCAGCCCCAGCATTTT. It codes for CASSQEENQPQHF.